Here is one T cell receptor beta chain with its context. This sample was taken from a study of blood T cell repertoires in COVID-19. Study background: The samples span acute and convalescent COVID-19 from the United States, Italy and Spain. T cells, B-cell-depleted T cells, or PBMCs supplied cDNA or gDNA.

Libraries were prepared by immunoSEQ multiplex PCR; TCRdb keeps only in-frame clonotypes and omits some of them. The sample yields fewer than 150,000 clones, roughly 70% seen once. The receptor was derived from a human donor with acute or convalescent COVID-19. The donor label of this sample is uncertain. The sequenced material came from peripheral blood.

CDR3 sequence reads: CASRRGGATYEQYV. CDR3 nucleotides: TGTGCCAGTAGGAGGGGCGGGGCGACCTACGAGCAGTACGTC. The chain combines TRBV2 with TRBJ2-7; the D gene is possibly TRBD2 (6 bases). V lost 9 bases and J lost 2, with 17 bases in between. This CDR3 has 14 residues. The germline CDR1 and CDR2 sequences are SNHLY and FYNNEI.